This T cell receptor (beta chain) was recovered during a study of T cell responses to AZD1222 COVID-19 vaccine. Overall study: Combined were second doses at about 4 or about 12 weeks.

The CDR3 covers 12 residues. The ends were cut back, 8 bases at V and 5 bases at J, with 12 bases in the middle. Germline loops: CDR1 ENHRY, CDR2 SYGVKD. As for this clone: Antigen unknown.

Notes on the study in general: Spike as a whole was targeted by vaccine-associated CD4 TCRs, dominant at 160-218 and 743-854.

Data came from immunoSEQ multiplex PCR; TCRdb stores just in-frame clones and leaves some out. Of 150,000 to 200,000 clones listed, 85% to 95% are singletons. This sequence joins TRBV10-3 and TRBJ1-1; D might be TRBD1 (6 bases). This clonotype was obtained from an adult in good health. Sequencing used peripheral blood, obtained on day 0 of AZD1222 vaccination. As DNA, the CDR3 is TGTGCCATCGGCAAGGACAGTACTGAAGCTTTCTTT. Amino acids: CAIGKDSTEAFF.